The 17 T cell receptor beta chains presented below share a single source sample, sequenced in a study of shared clonotypes between healthy human individuals. Naive-designated CD8 cells lacked CD45RO, were positively enriched for CCR7, and omitted terminally differentiated effector memory CD45RA+ cells. Assay: immunoSEQ multiplex PCR; the TCRdb copy retains only in-frame clones and omits some. The sample consists of around 560,000 clones, approximately 95% of them appearing once. Material: naive CD8+ T cells sorted from blood. The source of these receptors is a young woman in good health.

This clone was detected once. The rearrangement uses TRBV29-1 and TRBJ1-1; 10 bases agree with TRBD1. V was clipped by 6 bases and J by 3 bases; unmatched bases: 10. Germline values: CDR1 SQVTM, CDR2 ANQGSEA. The CDR3 sequence is 15 residues long. CDR3 sequence reads: CSVMASGTGDTEAFF. Written as DNA, the CDR3 is TGCAGCGTGATGGCTTCCGGGACAGGGGACACTGAAGCTTTCTTT. Filled out from reference TRBV29-1 and TRBJ1-1, the complete variable domain reads SAVISQKPSRDICQRGTSLTIQCQVDSQVTMMFWYRQQPGQSLTLIATANQGSEATYESGFVIDKFPISRPNLTFSTLTVSNMSPEDSSIYLCSVMASGTGDTEAFFGQGTRLTVV.

The CDR3 DNA follows: TGTGCCAGCAGTCCCGACCCGATATTCTACGAGCAGTACTTC. Translated, it gives CASSPDPIFYEQYF. The rearrangement links TRBV27 to TRBJ2-7; D remains ambiguous. With 5 bases removed from V and 3 bases from J, the gap between germline ends came to 14 bases. Germline V lookup: CDR1 MNHEY, CDR2 SMNVEV (reference sequence). The CDR3 spans 14 residues.

This chain uses TRBV6-6 with TRBJ2-2; D is ambiguous. This CDR3 has 13 residues. V shed 4 bases and J shed 1 base, with 4 bases lying between them. Germline V lookup: CDR1 MNHNY, CDR2 SVGAGI (reference sequence). CDR3 DNA sequence: TGTGCCAGCAGTTCTGGGAACACCGGGGAGCTGTTTTTT. Residues: CASSSGNTGELFF.

This clone was seen a single time. The rearrangement uses TRBV1 and TRBJ2-7; the DNA was not used to check the table's D call, TRBD1. TRBV1 is marked as a pseudogene. The CDR3 loop spans 16 amino acids. The CDR3 spells CTSSQSHTDRGHEQYF. The CDR3 coding sequence is TGCACCAGCAGCCAGTCTCATACTGACAGGGGACACGAGCAGTACTTC.

V gene TRBV11-2 combines with J gene TRBJ2-7; D may be TRBD1 or TRBD2 (7 bases each). V gave up 5 bases and J gave up 7 bases, with 9 bases separating them. The V gene's germline CDR1 is SGHAT and CDR2 FQNNGV. The CDR3 length is 11 residues. CDR3 amino acids: CASSQGGEQYF. DNA of the CDR3: TGTGCCAGCAGCCAGGGGGGGGAGCAGTACTTC.

The chain uses TRBV4-1 and TRBJ2-7, with D possibly TRBD1 on 6 matching bases. Germline CDR1 MGHRA, CDR2 YSYEKL. The CDR3 consists of 15 residues. V was shortened by 1 base and J by 3 bases, with 13 bases between the two germline ends. The CDR3 region is CASSQAPGQSYEQYF. In DNA, the CDR3 is TGCGCCAGCAGCCAAGCTCCCGGACAGAGCTACGAGCAGTACTTC.

The chain employs TRBV11-2 and TRBJ1-2; weak D call: TRBD1 (5 bases). There are 17 residues in the CDR3. The ends were cut back, 5 bases at V and 0 bases at J, with 19 bases in the middle. CDR1 and CDR2 from the germline V gene are SGHAT and FQNNGV. The CDR3, as DNA: TGTGCCAGCAGCGGAAAGGACAATAACCTCTCTAACTATGGCTACACCTTC. Its translation is CASSGKDNNLSNYGYTF.

This chain links TRBV11-2 with TRBJ2-7; 12 bases align to TRBD2. The germline CDR1 and CDR2 sequences are SGHAT and FQNNGV. CDR3 length: 14 amino acids. J was trimmed by 7 bases and V by 3 bases; bases with no gene match: 4. CDR3 coding DNA: TGTGCCAGCAGCTTGACTAGCGGGAGTGGTGAGCAGTACTTC. Translated: CASSLTSGSGEQYF.

The CDR3 is CASSIGTGVQETQYF. The CDR3 DNA reads TGTGCCAGTAGTATCGGGACAGGGGTGCAAGAGACCCAGTACTTC. The chain has TRBV19 and TRBJ2-5, with TRBD1 matching 10 bases. After removal of 3 bases from V and 2 bases from J, the junction contained 3 bases not matched to a gene. This CDR3 has 15 amino acids. In germline, CDR1 is LNHDA, CDR2 SQIVND (reference sequence).

V usage is TRBV28 and J usage is TRBJ1-2; D is uncertain. The CDR3 is 13 amino acids. From germline, CDR1 is MDHEN and CDR2 SYDVKM. V lost 5 bases to trimming and J lost 1 base, with 8 bases between them. The CDR3 spells CASSQVINYGYTF. CDR3 bases: TGTGCCAGCAGTCAAGTAATTAACTATGGCTACACCTTC.

This chain joins TRBV27 and TRBJ2-5, with D unclear. The DNA end favors TRBJ2-7, so the J call may be wrong. The CDR3 is 11 amino acids. Germline assignment: CDR1 MNHEY and CDR2 SMNVEV (reference sequence). The CDR3 sequence: CASSVGYEQYF. Here the CDR3 DNA reads TGTGCCAGCAGTGTAGGCTACGAGCAGTACTTC.

To note about this clone: The sample has other DNA sequences that encode this CDR3 too. The chain links TRBV7-2 to TRBJ2-7, with 13 bases lining up with TRBD2. This CDR3 has 15 amino acids. V shed 3 bases and J 3 bases; nucleotides not matched to a gene: 2. Germline V lookup: CDR1 SGHTA, CDR2 FQGNSA. CDR3 bases: TGTGCCAGCAGCTTTCGGACTAGCGGGAGCTACGAGCAGTACTTC. Translated: CASSFRTSGSYEQYF.

The rearrangement uses TRBV15 and TRBJ2-5; D perhaps matches TRBD1 (5 bases). The last part of the DNA fits TRBJ2-7 better; the J call may be wrong. The germline CDR1 and CDR2 sequences are LNHNV and YYDKDF (reference sequence). The CDR3 is made up of 13 amino acids. The chain's CDR3 is CATSILRGYEQYF. As DNA, the CDR3 is TGTGCCACCAGCATCTTAAGGGGCTACGAGCAGTACTTC.

The chain uses TRBV6-5 and TRBJ1-1; D is ambiguous. Germline V CDR1 and CDR2: MNHEY, SVGAGI. V dropped 0 bases and J dropped 2 bases, with 13 bases sitting between them. The CDR3 sequence is 16 residues long. The CDR3 DNA reads as TGTGCCAGCAGTTACTCGAATCCGGAGGACAACACTGAAGCTTTCTTT. Translating gives CASSYSNPEDNTEAFF.

The J gene is TRBJ2-1, the V gene TRBV7-8; 7 bases agree with TRBD2. J was trimmed by 5 bases and V by 6 bases; bases with no gene match: 10. From germline, CDR1 is SGHVS and CDR2 FQNEAQ. This CDR3 spans 15 amino acids. CDR3 protein: CASRPTSVRDNEQFF. In DNA form, the CDR3 reads TGTGCCAGCAGACCAACTAGCGTAAGAGACAATGAGCAGTTCTTC.

In DNA form, the CDR3 reads TGTGCCAGCGCGGCGGAGTACCCCTACGAGCAGTACTTC. It translates to CASAAEYPYEQYF. J is TRBJ2-7 and V is TRBV27; D not resolved. This CDR3 has 13 amino acids. Germline loops: CDR1 MNHEY, CDR2 SMNVEV (reference sequence). Between the trimmed V and J ends, which lost 8 bases and 2 bases, there was a span of 13 bases.

The genes are TRBV7-9 and TRBJ2-7; D is unclear. Trimming cost V 5 bases and J 5 bases, with 4 bases left between them. The CDR3 is made up of 10 amino acids. The germline gives CDR1 SEHNR, CDR2 FQNEAQ (reference sequence). The DNA of the CDR3 is TGTGCCAGCAGCCACGACGAGCAGTACTTC. It encodes CASSHDEQYF.